A selection of T cell receptor beta chains follows, all from one sample in a study of blood T cell repertoires in COVID-19. Profiled with immunoSEQ multiplex PCR; TCRdb holds only in-frame clones, not every one. The sample holds a few hundred thousand clones, around 90% seen once. The sample consisted of peripheral blood. Every receptor here comes from a woman aged 60-75 years with COVID-19, enrolled during active disease. Both conserved end residues are part of each CDR3. Each record gives: CDR3 length, D gene, clone size, V gene, J gene, CDR3 DNA, CDR3 protein. The D gene is left open where the match is weak. The listing skips clone size in some rows; elsewhere it reads once, few, many or a size class.

length: 14
D: .
size: once
V: TRBV15
J: TRBJ2-7
DNA: TGTGCCACCAGCAGAGAGGCAGAAAGCTACGAGCAGTACTTC
CDR3: CATSREAESYEQYF

length: 13
D: .
size: .
V: TRBV12-3/TRBV12-4
J: TRBJ1-1
DNA: TGTGCCAGCAGGCCCGGGACACTTACTGAAGCTTTCTTT
CDR3: CASRPGTLTEAFF

length: 15
D: .
size: .
V: TRBV30
J: TRBJ1-4
DNA: TGTGCCTGGAGTGAATACGGGGGTGCTAATGAAAAACTGTTTTTT
CDR3: CAWSEYGGANEKLFF

length: 18
D: TRBD2
size: .
V: TRBV2
J: TRBJ2-1
DNA: TGTGCCAGCAGTATAGCGGGGCCGAATGCCTACTCCTACAATGAGCAGTTCTTC
CDR3: CASSIAGPNAYSYNEQFF

length: 13
D: .
size: .
V: TRBV5-1
J: TRBJ1-4
DNA: TGCGCCAGCAGGGGGGACAACGATGAAAAACTGTTTTTT
CDR3: CASRGDNDEKLFF

length: 16
D: .
size: .
V: TRBV28
J: TRBJ1-6
DNA: TGTGCCAGCAGCCGTTTGGGGGGGGCGGATAATTCACCCCTCCACTTT
CDR3: CASSRLGGADNSPLHF

length: 16
D: TRBD2
size: .
V: TRBV4-1
J: TRBJ2-1
DNA: TGCGCCAGCAGCCAAGTCAGACTAGCGGTCTACAATGAGCAGTTCTTC
CDR3: CASSQVRLAVYNEQFF

length: 13
D: .
size: .
V: TRBV7-2
J: TRBJ1-1
DNA: TGTGCCAGCAGCTTAGGGGCTCTAATCGGAGCTTTCTTT
CDR3: CASSLGALIGAFF

length: 15
D: TRBD1
size: .
V: TRBV4-1
J: TRBJ1-2
DNA: TGCGCCAGCAGTTCGCCGGTAAGACAGGGCGATGGCTACACCTTC
CDR3: CASSSPVRQGDGYTF

length: 15
D: TRBD2
size: .
V: TRBV18
J: TRBJ2-1
DNA: TGTGCCAGCTCATCGCGAGCGGGGGTTGGGAATGAGCAGTTCTTC
CDR3: CASSSRAGVGNEQFF

length: 14
D: TRBD1
size: .
V: TRBV6-4
J: TRBJ1-1
DNA: TGTGCCAGCAAAGGGGACAGCGGGCTCACTGAAGCTTTCTTT
CDR3: CASKGDSGLTEAFF

length: 15
D: TRBD2
size: .
V: TRBV18
J: TRBJ2-7
DNA: TGTGCCAGCTCACCACCTAGCGGGGGTCTTCGGGAGCAGTACTTC
CDR3: CASSPPSGGLREQYF

length: 14
D: .
size: .
V: TRBV14
J: TRBJ2-7
DNA: TGTGCCAGCAGCCGCCAGGGTGTCTTCCACGAGCAGTACTTC
CDR3: CASSRQGVFHEQYF

length: 15
D: .
size: few
V: TRBV5-1
J: TRBJ1-2
DNA: TGCGCCAGCAGCTTGGTAGTAGGGGGAGCGGATGGCTACACCTTC
CDR3: CASSLVVGGADGYTF